This T cell receptor (beta chain) is from a study of control samples from healthy donors and cancer patients. V lost 6 bases to trimming and J lost 2 bases; unmatched junction nucleotides: 11. The CDR3 runs to 16 residues. Germline V lookup: CDR1 MNHNY, CDR2 SVGAGI (reference sequence). Measured with immunoSEQ multiplex PCR; TCRdb has only the in-frame clones, and not every one. The table records about 160,000 clones, around 96% of them present only once. V usage is TRBV6-6 and J usage is TRBJ2-7; 9 bases fit TRBD1. This TCR was recovered from a middle-aged woman in good health. The sequencing sample was made of blood. The CDR3 region has the DNA TGTGCCAGCAGCTTGGGACAGGGCGATATAACCTACGAGCAGTACTTC. Its protein product is CASSLGQGDITYEQYF.